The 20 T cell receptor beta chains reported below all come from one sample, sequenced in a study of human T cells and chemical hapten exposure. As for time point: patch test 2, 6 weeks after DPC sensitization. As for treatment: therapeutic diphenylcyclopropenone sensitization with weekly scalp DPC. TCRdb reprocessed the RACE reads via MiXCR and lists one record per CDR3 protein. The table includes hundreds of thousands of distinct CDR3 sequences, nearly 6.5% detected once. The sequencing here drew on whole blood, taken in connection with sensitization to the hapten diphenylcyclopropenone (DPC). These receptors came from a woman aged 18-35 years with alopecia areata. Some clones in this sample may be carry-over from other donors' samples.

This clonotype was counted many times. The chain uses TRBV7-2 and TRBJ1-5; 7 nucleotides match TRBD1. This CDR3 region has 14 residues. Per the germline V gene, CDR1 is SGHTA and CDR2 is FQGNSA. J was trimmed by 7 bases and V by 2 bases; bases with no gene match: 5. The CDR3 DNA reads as TGTGCCAGCAGCTTAAACAGGGGAGAACAGCCCCAGCATTTT. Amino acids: CASSLNRGEQPQHF. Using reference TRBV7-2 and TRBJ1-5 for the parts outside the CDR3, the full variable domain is GAGVSQSPSNKVTEKGKDVELRCDPISGHTALYWYRQSLGQGLEFLIYFQGNSAPDKSGLPSDRFSAERTGGSVSTLTIQRTQQEDSAVYLCASSLNRGEQPQHFGDGTRLSIL.

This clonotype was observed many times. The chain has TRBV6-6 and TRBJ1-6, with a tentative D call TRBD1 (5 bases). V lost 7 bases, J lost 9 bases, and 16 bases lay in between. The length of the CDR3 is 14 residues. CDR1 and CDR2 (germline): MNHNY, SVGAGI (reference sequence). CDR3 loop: CASTHAGLSSPLHF. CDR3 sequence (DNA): TGTGCCAGCACCCATGCAGGGTTGAGTTCACCCCTCCACTTT.

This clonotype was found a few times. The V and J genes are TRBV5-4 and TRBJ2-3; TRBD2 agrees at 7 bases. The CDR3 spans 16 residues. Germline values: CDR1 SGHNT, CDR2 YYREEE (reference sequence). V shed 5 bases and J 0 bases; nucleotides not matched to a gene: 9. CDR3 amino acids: CASREAGSPSTDTQYF. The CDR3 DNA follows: TGTGCCAGCAGGGAAGCGGGGTCCCCTAGCACAGATACGCAGTATTTT.

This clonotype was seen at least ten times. The CDR3 DNA is TGTGCCAGCAGTGGCGGACAGGGAACTTATGGCTACACCTTC. This sequence encodes CASSGGQGTYGYTF. V and J are TRBV6-6 and TRBJ1-2; TRBD1 matches 8 bases. Germline V CDR1 and CDR2: MNHNY, SVGAGI (reference sequence). The CDR3 length is 14 residues. V lost 5 bases to trimming and J lost 5 bases; unmatched junction nucleotides: 7.

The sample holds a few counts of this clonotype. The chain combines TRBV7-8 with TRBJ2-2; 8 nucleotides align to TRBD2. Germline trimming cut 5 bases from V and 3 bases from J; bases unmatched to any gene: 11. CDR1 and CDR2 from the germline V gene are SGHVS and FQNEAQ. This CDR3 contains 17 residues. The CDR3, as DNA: TGTGCCAGCAGCCTCCTATCGGGGGGGCCGGACACCGGGGAGCTGTTTTTT. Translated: CASSLLSGGPDTGELFF.

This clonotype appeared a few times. The CDR3 spells CSVGEGETQYF. In nucleotides, the CDR3 is TGCAGCGTTGGGGAGGGGGAGACCCAGTACTTC. The chain combines TRBV29-1 with TRBJ2-5, with 7 bases aligning to TRBD2. The germline V gene encodes CDR1 SQVTM and CDR2 ANQGSEA. The CDR3 length is 11 residues. J lost 5 bases, V lost 4 bases, and 1 base had no gene match.

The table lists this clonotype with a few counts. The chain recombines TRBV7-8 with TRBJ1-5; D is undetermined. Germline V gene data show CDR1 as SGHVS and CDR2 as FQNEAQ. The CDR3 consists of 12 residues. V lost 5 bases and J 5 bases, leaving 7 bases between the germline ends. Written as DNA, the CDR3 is TGTGCCAGCAGCGATTCATATCAGCCCCAGCATTTT. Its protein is CASSDSYQPQHF.

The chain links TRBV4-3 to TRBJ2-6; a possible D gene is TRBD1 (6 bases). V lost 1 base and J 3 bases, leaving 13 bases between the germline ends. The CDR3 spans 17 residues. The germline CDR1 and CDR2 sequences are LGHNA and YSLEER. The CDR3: CASSQGSGAYGANVLTF. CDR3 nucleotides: TGCGCCAGCAGCCAAGGATCAGGGGCGTATGGGGCCAACGTCCTGACTTTC.

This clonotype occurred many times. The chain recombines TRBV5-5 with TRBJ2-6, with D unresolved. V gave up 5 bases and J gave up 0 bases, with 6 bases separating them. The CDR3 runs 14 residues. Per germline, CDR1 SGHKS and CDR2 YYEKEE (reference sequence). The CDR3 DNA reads TGTGCCAGCAGTGAGAGCTCTGGGGCCAACGTCCTGACTTTC. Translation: CASSESSGANVLTF.

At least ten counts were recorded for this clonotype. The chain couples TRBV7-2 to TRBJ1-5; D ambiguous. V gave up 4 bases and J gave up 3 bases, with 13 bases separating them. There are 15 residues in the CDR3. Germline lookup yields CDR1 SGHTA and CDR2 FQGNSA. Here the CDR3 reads CASSSDGDYNQPQHF. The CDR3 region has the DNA TGTGCCAGCAGCTCCGACGGGGATTACAATCAGCCCCAGCATTTT. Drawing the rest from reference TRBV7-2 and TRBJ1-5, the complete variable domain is GAGVSQSPSNKVTEKGKDVELRCDPISGHTALYWYRQSLGQGLEFLIYFQGNSAPDKSGLPSDRFSAERTGGSVSTLTIQRTQQEDSAVYLCASSSDGDYNQPQHFGDGTRLSIL.

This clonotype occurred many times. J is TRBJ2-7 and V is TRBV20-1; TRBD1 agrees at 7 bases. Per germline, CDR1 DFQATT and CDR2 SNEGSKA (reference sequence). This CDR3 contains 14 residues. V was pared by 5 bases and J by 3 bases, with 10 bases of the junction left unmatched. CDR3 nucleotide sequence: TGCAGTGCTCGAAGACAGGGTGAGAGCTACGAGCAGTACTTC. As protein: CSARRQGESYEQYF.

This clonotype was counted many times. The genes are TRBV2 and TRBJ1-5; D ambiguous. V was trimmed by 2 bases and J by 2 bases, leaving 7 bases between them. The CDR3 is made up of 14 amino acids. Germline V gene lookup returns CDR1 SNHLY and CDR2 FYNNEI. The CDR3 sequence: CASSEMVGNQPQHF. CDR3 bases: TGTGCCAGCAGTGAAATGGTAGGCAATCAGCCCCAGCATTTT.

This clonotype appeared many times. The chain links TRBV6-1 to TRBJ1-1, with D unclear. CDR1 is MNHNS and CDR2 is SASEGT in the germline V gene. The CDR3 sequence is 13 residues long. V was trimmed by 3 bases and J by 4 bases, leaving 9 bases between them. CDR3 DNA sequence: TGTGCCAGCAGTGACGGTATGAGCACTGAAGCTTTCTTT. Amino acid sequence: CASSDGMSTEAFF.

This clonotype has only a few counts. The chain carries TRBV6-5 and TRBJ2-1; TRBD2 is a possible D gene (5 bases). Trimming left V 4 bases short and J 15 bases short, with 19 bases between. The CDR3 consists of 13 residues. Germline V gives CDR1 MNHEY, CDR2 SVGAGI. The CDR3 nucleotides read TGTGCCAGCAGTTTAAGGTCGGGGTTCGTGTTGTTCTTC. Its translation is CASSLRSGFVLFF.

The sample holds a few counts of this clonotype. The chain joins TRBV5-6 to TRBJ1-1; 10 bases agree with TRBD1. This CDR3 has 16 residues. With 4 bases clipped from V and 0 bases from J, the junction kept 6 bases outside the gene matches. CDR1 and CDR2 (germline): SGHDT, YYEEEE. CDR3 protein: CASSPRDRGLNTEAFF. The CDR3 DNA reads TGTGCCAGCAGCCCCCGGGACAGGGGTCTGAACACTGAAGCTTTCTTT.

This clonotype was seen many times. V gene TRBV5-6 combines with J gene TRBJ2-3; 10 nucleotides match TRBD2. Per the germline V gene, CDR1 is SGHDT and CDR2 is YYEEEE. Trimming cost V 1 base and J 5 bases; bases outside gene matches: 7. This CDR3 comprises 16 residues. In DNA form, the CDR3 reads TGTGCCAGCAGCTTGATTAGCGGGGGGCCGATAGATACGCAGTATTTT. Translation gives CASSLISGGPIDTQYF.

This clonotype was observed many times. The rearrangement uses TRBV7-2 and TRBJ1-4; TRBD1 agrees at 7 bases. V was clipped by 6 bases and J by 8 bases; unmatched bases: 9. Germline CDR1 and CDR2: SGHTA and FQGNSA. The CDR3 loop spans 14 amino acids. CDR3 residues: CASSFGRGQEKLFF. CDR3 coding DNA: TGTGCCAGCAGTTTCGGGAGGGGGCAGGAAAAACTGTTTTTT.

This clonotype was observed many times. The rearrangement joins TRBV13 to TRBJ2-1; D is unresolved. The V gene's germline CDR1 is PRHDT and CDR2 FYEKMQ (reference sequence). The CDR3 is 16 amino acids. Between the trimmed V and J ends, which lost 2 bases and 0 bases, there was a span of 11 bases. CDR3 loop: CASSLYLIRSYNEQFF. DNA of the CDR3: TGTGCCAGCAGCTTATATCTGATCCGCTCCTACAATGAGCAGTTCTTC. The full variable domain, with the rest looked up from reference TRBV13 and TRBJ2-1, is AAGVIQSPRHLIKEKRETATLKCYPIPRHDTVYWYQQGPGQDPQFLISFYEKMQSDKGSIPDRFSAQQFSDYHSELNMSSLELGDSALYFCASSLYLIRSYNEQFFGPGTRLTVL.

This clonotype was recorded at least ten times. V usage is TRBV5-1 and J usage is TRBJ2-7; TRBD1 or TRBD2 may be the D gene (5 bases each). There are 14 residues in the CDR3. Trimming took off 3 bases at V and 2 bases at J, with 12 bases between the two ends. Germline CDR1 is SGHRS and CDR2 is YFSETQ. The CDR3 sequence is CASSSRDGAYEQYF. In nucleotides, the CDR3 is TGCGCCAGCAGCTCCCGGGACGGAGCCTACGAGCAGTACTTC.

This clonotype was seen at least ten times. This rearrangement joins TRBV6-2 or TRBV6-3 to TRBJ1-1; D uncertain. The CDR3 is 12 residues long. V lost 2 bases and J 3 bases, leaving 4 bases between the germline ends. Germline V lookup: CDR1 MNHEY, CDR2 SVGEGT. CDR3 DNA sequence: TGTGCCAGCAGTTACAGGGACACTGAAGCTTTCTTT. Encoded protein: CASSYRDTEAFF.